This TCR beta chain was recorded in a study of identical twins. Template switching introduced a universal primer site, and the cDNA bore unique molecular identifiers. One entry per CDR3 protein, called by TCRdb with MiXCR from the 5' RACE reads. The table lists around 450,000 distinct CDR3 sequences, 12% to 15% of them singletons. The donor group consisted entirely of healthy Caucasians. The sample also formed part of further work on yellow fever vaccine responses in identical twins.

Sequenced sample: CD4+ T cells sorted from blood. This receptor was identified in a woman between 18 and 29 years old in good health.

This chain's CDR3 is CATSRDQTAFSSYEQYF. As DNA, the CDR3 is TGTGCCACCAGCAGAGATCAAACAGCGTTTAGCTCCTACGAGCAGTACTTC. V gene TRBV15 combines with J gene TRBJ2-7; no definite D call. The V gene lost 0 bases and the J gene lost 0 bases, with 15 bases spanning the gap. This CDR3 region has 17 residues. Germline V lookup: CDR1 LNHNV, CDR2 YYDKDF (reference sequence).